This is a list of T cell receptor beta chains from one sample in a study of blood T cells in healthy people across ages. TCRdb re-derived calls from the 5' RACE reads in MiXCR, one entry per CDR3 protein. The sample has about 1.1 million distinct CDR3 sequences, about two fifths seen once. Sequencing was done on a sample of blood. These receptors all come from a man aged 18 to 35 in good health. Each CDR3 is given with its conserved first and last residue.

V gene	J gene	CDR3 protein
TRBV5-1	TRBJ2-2	CASSLAGGTTGELFF
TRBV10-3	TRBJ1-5	CAISEEPGTGPQPQHF
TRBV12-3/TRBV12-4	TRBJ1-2	CASSFTHPNVYGYTF
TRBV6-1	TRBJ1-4	CASRLDRVEEKLFF
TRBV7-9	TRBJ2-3	CASSSLGADYTDTQYF
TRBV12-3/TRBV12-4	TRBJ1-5	CASSSQGNQPQHF
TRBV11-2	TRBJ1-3	CASSLDPVPSSGNTIYF
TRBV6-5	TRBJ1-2	CASSRKGRSYGYTF
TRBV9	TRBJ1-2	CASSGTGDKTNYGYTF
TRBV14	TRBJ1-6	CASSQGRSSPLHF
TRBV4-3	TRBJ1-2	CASSQEAEPNYGYTF
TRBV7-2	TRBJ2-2	CASSLEGTRTNTGELFF
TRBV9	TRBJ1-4	CASSAAPTTNEKLFF
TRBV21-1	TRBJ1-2	CASSKRRRGSLYGYTF
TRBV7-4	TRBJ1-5	CASSLPGQVNQPQHF
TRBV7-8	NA	CASLSRGYEQYF
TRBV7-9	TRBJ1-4	CASSFVQQKEKLFF
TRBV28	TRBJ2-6	CASSPPFSGANVLTF
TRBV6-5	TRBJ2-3	CASSRLGSTDTQYF
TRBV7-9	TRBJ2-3	CASSSPLAGFSTDTQYF
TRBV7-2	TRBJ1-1	CAGSLMNTEAFF
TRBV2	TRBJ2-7	CASIGRTYEQYF
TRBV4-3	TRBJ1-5	CASSRIHSTNQPQHF
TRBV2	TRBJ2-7	CASTPFSGGGEQYF
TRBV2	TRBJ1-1	CASSEGENTEAFF
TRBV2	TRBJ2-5	CASLIPGTSGRWQETQYF
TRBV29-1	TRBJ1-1	CSVGIRGRGAFF
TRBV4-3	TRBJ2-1	CASSQESPSGGLNEQFF
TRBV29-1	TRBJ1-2	CSVVSNYGYTF
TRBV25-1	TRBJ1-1	CASRKQSMNTEAFF
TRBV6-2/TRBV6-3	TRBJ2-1	CASSYSGTEETQFF
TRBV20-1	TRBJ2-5	CSARDLAGGDETQYF
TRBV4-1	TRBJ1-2	CASSQVVSGRSYGYTF